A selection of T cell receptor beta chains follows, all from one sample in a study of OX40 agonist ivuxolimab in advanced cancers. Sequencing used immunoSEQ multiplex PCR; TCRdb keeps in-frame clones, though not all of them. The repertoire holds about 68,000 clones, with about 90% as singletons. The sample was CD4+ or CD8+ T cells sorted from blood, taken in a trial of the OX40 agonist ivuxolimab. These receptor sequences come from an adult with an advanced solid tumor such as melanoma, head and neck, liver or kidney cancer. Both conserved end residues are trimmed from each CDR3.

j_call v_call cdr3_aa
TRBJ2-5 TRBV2 ASTTTGRQEETQY
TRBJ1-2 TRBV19 ASRQTGRNDGYT
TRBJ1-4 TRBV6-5 ASSYSNTPNEKLF
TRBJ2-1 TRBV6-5 ASSYSTLDNEQF
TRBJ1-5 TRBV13 ASSREHNQPQH
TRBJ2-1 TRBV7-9 ASSLTSRVDEQF
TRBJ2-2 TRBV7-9 ASSPRGQGMTGELF
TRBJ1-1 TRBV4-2 ASSQDLQGYTEAF
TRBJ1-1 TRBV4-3 ASSQDPGSNTEAF
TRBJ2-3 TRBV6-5 ASRELAPGTDTQY
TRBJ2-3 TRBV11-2 ASSFRGRATDTQY
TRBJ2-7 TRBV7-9 ASSLGFGDREWMYEQY
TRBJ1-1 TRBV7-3 ASSPTGGQPNTEAF
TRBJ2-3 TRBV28 ASSLNSGSSTDTQY
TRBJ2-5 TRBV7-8 ASSSTGGGETQY
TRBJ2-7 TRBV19 ASSIGSTSYEQY
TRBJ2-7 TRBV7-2 ASSLAAGYYEQY
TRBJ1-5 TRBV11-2 ASSPYSNQPQH
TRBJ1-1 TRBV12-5 ASVLPRDTEAF
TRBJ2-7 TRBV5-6 ASSLERLAGRHGEQY
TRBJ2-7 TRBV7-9 ASSPGTLLYEQY
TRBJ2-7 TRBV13 ASSKFDRGYEQY
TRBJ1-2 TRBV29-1 SSRQNYGYT
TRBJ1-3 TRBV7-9 ASSLSGVGNTIY
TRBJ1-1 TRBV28 ASRWDRTLNTEAF
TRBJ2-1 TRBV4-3 ASSQSDVGSYNEQF
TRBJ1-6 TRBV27 ASSVLRGSPLH
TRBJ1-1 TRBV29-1 SVRTGVMNTEAF
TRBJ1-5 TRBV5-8 ASSQSRYRANQPQH
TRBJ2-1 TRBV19 ASSILGGSYNEQF
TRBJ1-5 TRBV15 ATSREINQPQH
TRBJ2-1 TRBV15 ATSRDQGARVNEQF
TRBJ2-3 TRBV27 ASSLSGSGRGGTDTQY
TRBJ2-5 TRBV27 ASSLISDSQETQY
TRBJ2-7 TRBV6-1 ASSEYEQY
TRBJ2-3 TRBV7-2 ASSFNTDTQY
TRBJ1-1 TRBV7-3 ASSLNARTEAF
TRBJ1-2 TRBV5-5 ASSEIQGYYGYT
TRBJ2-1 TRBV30 AWSVGLYNEQF
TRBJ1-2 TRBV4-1 ASLGLTLMGYGYT
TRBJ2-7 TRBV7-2 ASSLGGGDSLAYEQY
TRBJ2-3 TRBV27 ATRAGVYADTQY
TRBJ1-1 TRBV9 ASGASLALGDTEAF
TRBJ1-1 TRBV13 ASSEGQGMNTEAF
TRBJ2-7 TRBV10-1 ANNTRDPLEQY
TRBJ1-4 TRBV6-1 ASSEEGWAEKLF
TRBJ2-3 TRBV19 ASSMRLADPSTDTQY
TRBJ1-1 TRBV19 ASSLPMNTEAF
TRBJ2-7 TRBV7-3 ASSEGASYEQY
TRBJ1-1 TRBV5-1 ASTSGQGLTEAF
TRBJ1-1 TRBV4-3 ASSQDGGPNTEAF
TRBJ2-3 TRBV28 ASSLLGGRGDTQY
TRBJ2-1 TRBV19 ASSPLGLEQF
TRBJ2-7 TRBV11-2 ASSSPLLNEQY
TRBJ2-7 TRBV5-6 ASSLVGYEQY
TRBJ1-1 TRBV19 ASSFGLGDTEAF
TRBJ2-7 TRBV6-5 ASSPSSGIGYEQY